Shown below are 26 T cell receptor beta chains from a single sample sequenced in a study of cytomegalovirus exposure and HLA in healthy donors. Primers for the PCR totalled 60 Vbeta and 13 Jbeta. Sequenced by immunoSEQ multiplex PCR; TCRdb stores in-frame clones only, minus some. Its table lists some 150,000 clones. The sequenced sample was PBMCs. Receptors originate from a woman aged 18 to 35 in good health and CMV-seronegative.

The chain combines TRBV5-3 with TRBJ2-7; 7 bases align to TRBD2. TRBV5-3 is assigned to the ORF class and has an uncertain function. This CDR3 has 12 amino acids. Trimming removed 4 bases from V and 3 bases from J; junction bases left unmatched: 1. CDR3 bases: TGTGCCAGAAGCCGGGACTACTACGAGCAGTACTTC. It yields the protein CARSRDYYEQYF.

The rearrangement links TRBV7-9 to TRBJ1-5, with TRBD1 matching 8 bases. V trimming: 6 bases; J trimming: 9 bases; junction bases outside the gene matches: 13. Germline V gene sequence: CDR1 SEHNR, CDR2 FQNEAQ (reference sequence). This CDR3 is built from 15 residues. The CDR3 nucleotides read TGTGCCAGCAGACTACCGGGACAGGTCGATGGGCCCCAGCATTTT. Residues: CASRLPGQVDGPQHF.

V is TRBV29-1 and J is TRBJ1-1, with D perhaps TRBD1 (6 bases). Germline values: CDR1 SQVTM, CDR2 ANQGSEA. Trimming shortened V by 7 bases and J by 0 bases, and 18 bases separated the two germline ends. The length of the CDR3 is 15 residues. The CDR3 reads CSAETITGLNTEAFF. The CDR3 DNA sequence: TGCAGCGCCGAGACCATTACAGGGCTGAACACTGAAGCTTTCTTT.

This chain uses TRBV9 with TRBJ1-3; weak D call: TRBD1 (5 bases). There are 14 residues in the CDR3. The V gene lost 7 bases and the J gene lost 2 bases, with 13 bases spanning the gap. CDR1 SGDLS and CDR2 YYNGEE come from the germline V gene. In nucleotides, the CDR3 is TGTGCCAGCCGACGGGGGGGTACTGGAAACACCATATATTTT. Its protein is CASRRGGTGNTIYF.

This chain uses TRBV11-2 with TRBJ2-7; 9 positions agree with TRBD2. With V trimmed by 6 bases and J by 0 bases, 6 bases remained unmatched. This CDR3 has 15 amino acids. CDR1 is SGHAT and CDR2 is FQNNGV in the germline V gene. The DNA of the CDR3 is TGTGCCAGCAGTTCTAGCGGGGTCAGCTCCTACGAGCAGTACGTC. Translated, it gives CASSSSGVSSYEQYV.

The chain employs TRBV11-3 and TRBJ2-3; 9 bases are shared with TRBD2. J was trimmed by 5 bases and V by 5 bases; bases with no gene match: 5. Germline lookup yields CDR1 SGHNT and CDR2 YENEEA. This CDR3 is built from 14 residues. The CDR3 sequence is CASSRREGEDTQYF. The CDR3 DNA reads TGTGCCAGCAGCCGGCGGGAGGGTGAAGATACGCAGTATTTT.

V gene TRBV27 combines with J gene TRBJ1-1; 8 bases align to TRBD1. This CDR3 contains 15 residues. Looked up from germline, CDR1 is MNHEY and CDR2 is SMNVEV (reference sequence). Trimming removed 0 bases from V and 1 base from J; junction bases left unmatched: 1. CDR3 sequence (DNA): TGTGCCAGCAGTTTATCAGGGACAGGGAACACTGAAGCTTTCTTT. Amino acids: CASSLSGTGNTEAFF.

The chain couples TRBV9 to TRBJ2-1, with 9 bases aligning to TRBD1. This CDR3 comprises 16 residues. With V trimmed by 0 bases and J by 6 bases, 7 bases remained unmatched. Germline V CDR1 and CDR2: SGDLS, YYNGEE. The CDR3 DNA reads TGTGCCAGCAGCGTAGCTCTGGGGACAGGGCCCAATGAGCAGTTCTTC. Translated, it gives CASSVALGTGPNEQFF.

CDR3 DNA: TGTGCCAGCAGTTTAACAGTAGGCTCCTACAATGAGCAGTTCTTC. Translating it yields CASSLTVGSYNEQFF. This sequence joins TRBV6-5 and TRBJ2-1; D unresolved. Germline CDR1 and CDR2: MNHEY and SVGAGI. The CDR3 length is 15 residues. V lost 4 bases and J lost 0, with 10 bases in between.

The chain carries TRBV29-1 and TRBJ2-1, with D tentatively TRBD2 (6 bases). The CDR3 has 14 residues. Per germline, CDR1 SQVTM and CDR2 ANQGSEA. V was cut by 7 bases and J by 0 bases, with 13 bases left in between. In nucleotides, the CDR3 is TGCAGCGGAGAGCGGGTTGTCTCCTACAATGAGCAGTTCTTC. Protein: CSGERVVSYNEQFF.

CDR3 nucleotides: TGCGCCAGCAGCTTGGACACACCGTACCAAGAGACCCAGTACTTC. This encodes CASSLDTPYQETQYF. The chain links TRBV5-1 to TRBJ2-5; D gene uncertain. The V end was cut by 0 bases, the J end by 0 bases, with 9 bases between. CDR1 is SGHRS, CDR2 YFSETQ, per germline. This CDR3 is 15 amino acids long.

The CDR3 nucleotides are TGTGCCATCAGTGAGTCTAGCGGGGACTACAATGAGCAGTTCTTC. Its translation is CAISESSGDYNEQFF. The rearrangement uses TRBV10-3 and TRBJ2-1, with 8 bases aligning to TRBD2. In germline, CDR1 is ENHRY, CDR2 SYGVKD. There are 15 residues in the CDR3. V gave up 0 bases and J gave up 3 bases; unmatched junction bases: 1.

The chain combines TRBV6-1 with TRBJ1-1, with D uncertain. The germline CDR1 and CDR2 sequences are MNHNS and SASEGT. The CDR3 totals 13 residues. V was clipped by 4 bases and J by 1 base, with 7 bases between them. The CDR3 is CASSGTRNTEAFF. The CDR3 DNA is TGTGCCAGCAGTGGCACAAGGAACACTGAAGCTTTCTTT.

The chain uses TRBV2 and TRBJ2-3; 13 nucleotides line up with TRBD2. This CDR3 has 17 residues. J lost 4 bases, V lost 6 bases, and 10 bases had no gene match. Germline V lookup: CDR1 SNHLY, CDR2 FYNNEI. In DNA, the CDR3 is TGTGCCAGCAGCGACCTCGGGACTAGCGGGATAGCAGATACGCAGTATTTT. Amino acids: CASSDLGTSGIADTQYF.

CDR3 sequence (DNA): TGCGCCAGCAGCTTGGATCCCTCACGCGGGACCTATGGCTACACCTTC. This encodes CASSLDPSRGTYGYTF. This sequence joins TRBV5-1 and TRBJ1-2; a possible D gene is TRBD1 (5 bases). V was trimmed by 0 bases and J by 4 bases, leaving 16 bases between them. CDR1 is SGHRS, CDR2 YFSETQ, per germline. The CDR3 spans 16 residues.

CDR3 sequence reads: CASSVTETDTQYF. DNA of the CDR3: TGTGCCAGCAGCGTAACAGAGACAGATACGCAGTATTTT. This rearrangement joins TRBV9 to TRBJ2-3; D not certain. Germline values: CDR1 SGDLS, CDR2 YYNGEE. The CDR3 is made up of 13 amino acids. Trimming shortened V by 1 base and J by 3 bases, and 6 bases separated the two germline ends.

CDR3 nucleotide sequence: TGTGCCAGCAGCTTAGATCCAGCGGGGGCACAAACAGATACGCAGTATTTT. Amino acids: CASSLDPAGAQTDTQYF. This chain links TRBV7-8 with TRBJ2-3, with 8 nucleotides matching TRBD2. The CDR3 loop spans 17 amino acids. V dropped 1 base and J dropped 3; count of bases not matched to a gene: 9. Per the germline V gene, CDR1 is SGHVS and CDR2 is FQNEAQ.

The chain joins TRBV6-1 to TRBJ1-1, with D possibly matching TRBD1 (5 bases). The V end lost 6 bases, the J end lost 4 bases, and 9 bases lay between the germline ends. The CDR3 has 12 amino acids. CDR1 and CDR2 from the germline V gene are MNHNS and SASEGT. The CDR3 coding sequence is TGTGCCAGCAGGCAGGGTGGCACTGAAGCTTTCTTT. Translated, it gives CASRQGGTEAFF.

V gene TRBV7-8 combines with J gene TRBJ2-3; 7 nucleotides agree with TRBD2. Looked up from germline, CDR1 is SGHVS and CDR2 is FQNEAQ. This CDR3 is 16 amino acids long. J gave up 5 bases and V 5 bases, and 13 bases lay outside the gene matches. DNA for the CDR3: TGTGCCAGCAGCGACCACGGACTAGTAGAGGGAGATACGCAGTATTTT. It is translated as CASSDHGLVEGDTQYF.

V and J are TRBV7-9 and TRBJ2-5; no reliable D call. V gave up 0 bases and J gave up 5 bases, with 10 bases separating them. Germline V gene sequence: CDR1 SEHNR, CDR2 FQNEAQ (reference sequence). There are 14 residues in the CDR3. CDR3 coding DNA: TGTGCCAGCAGCTTAGCGCGGAGTCTGGAGACCCAGTACTTC. This gives the protein CASSLARSLETQYF.

The chain employs TRBV5-1 and TRBJ1-2; 8 nucleotides line up with TRBD1. This CDR3 is built from 14 residues. V lost 4 bases and J lost 2; bases outside the gene matches: 4. CDR1 and CDR2 from the germline V gene are SGHRS and YFSETQ. CDR3 protein: CASSPDRGNYGYTF. Here the CDR3 DNA reads TGCGCCAGCAGCCCAGACAGGGGCAACTATGGCTACACCTTC.

The CDR3 sequence: CASSSYRNSPLHF. DNA for the CDR3: TGTGCCAGCAGCTCCTACAGAAATTCACCCCTCCACTTT. This chain links TRBV5-6 with TRBJ1-6; no firm D call. CDR3 length: 13 residues. The germline V and J ends were trimmed by 3 bases and 7 bases, with 8 bases remaining between them. Germline-derived CDR1 and CDR2 are SGHDT and YYEEEE.

The rearrangement links TRBV25-1 to TRBJ2-3; 11 nucleotides match TRBD2. Unmatched junction bases numbered 1, after V lost 1 base and J lost 1 base. Germline-derived CDR1 and CDR2 are MGHDK and SYGVNS. The CDR3 is 16 amino acids. CDR3 in DNA: TGTGCCAGCAGTGAATGGACTAGCGGGCGCACAGATACGCAGTATTTT. Protein: CASSEWTSGRTDTQYF.

The CDR3: CASSDGGSGNTIYF. CDR3 nucleotides: TGTGCCAGCAGTGACGGGGGTTCGGGAAACACCATATATTTT. The chain combines TRBV6-1 with TRBJ1-3, with D possibly matching TRBD1 (5 bases). Germline V CDR1 and CDR2: MNHNS, SASEGT. The CDR3 runs to 14 residues. V was trimmed by 3 bases and J by 4 bases, leaving 10 bases between them.

The gene calls are TRBV7-9 and TRBJ1-1; 8 bases are shared with TRBD1. The trim removed 1 base at V and 3 bases at J, leaving 1 base unmatched. The CDR3 sequence is 14 residues long. The germline gives CDR1 SEHNR, CDR2 FQNEAQ (reference sequence). The CDR3 region has the DNA TGTGCCAGCAGCTTAGGACAGGGGTACACTGAAGCTTTCTTT. Its translation: CASSLGQGYTEAFF.

In the case of this clone: The same CDR3 can be traced to other DNA sequences in this sample. This chain links TRBV7-9 with TRBJ2-5; D not certain. V gave up 4 bases and J gave up 5 bases, with 5 bases separating them. Germline V gene data show CDR1 as SEHNR and CDR2 as FQNEAQ (reference sequence). The CDR3 contains 11 residues. The CDR3 region has the DNA TGTGCCAGCAGCTCTCGGGAGACCCAGTACTTC. Its translation is CASSSRETQYF.